A single sample gave rise to the 24 T cell receptor beta chains below, sequenced in a study of T cells in Graves' hyperthyroidism and ophthalmopathy. Researchers took RNA transcripts and amplified the TCR beta CDR3 regions from them. The primer set for the first-round RT-PCR of the TCR CDR3 was HTBI. TCRdb reprocessed the multiplex PCR reads via MiXCR and lists one record per CDR3 protein. This sample has roughly 500,000 distinct CDR3 sequences, with 24% found just once. Sample: blood. All receptors derive from a woman younger than 45 with Graves' ophthalmopathy.

The sample holds many counts of this clonotype. This sequence joins TRBV2 and TRBJ1-2; 9 nucleotides line up with TRBD1. Per germline, CDR1 SNHLY and CDR2 FYNNEI. This CDR3 has 14 residues. After removal of 5 bases from V and 2 bases from J, the junction contained 3 bases not matched to a gene. In DNA, the CDR3 is TGTGCCAGCAGTATGGGACAGGGCAACTATGGCTACACCTTC. It specifies CASSMGQGNYGYTF.

J is TRBJ1-5 and V is TRBV13; D may be TRBD1 (6 bases). Germline V gene data show CDR1 as PRHDT and CDR2 as FYEKMQ (reference sequence). The CDR3 sequence is 14 residues long. V lost 5 bases to trimming and J lost 3 bases, with 11 bases between them. The CDR3 loop is CASSARDNNQPQHF. The CDR3 nucleotides read TGTGCCAGCAGCGCCCGGGACAACAATCAGCCCCAGCATTTT.

This clonotype has ten or more counts. Here the CDR3 reads CASSPSDTEAFF. In DNA form, the CDR3 reads TGCGCCAGCAGCCCGTCGGACACTGAAGCTTTCTTT. The rearrangement links TRBV5-1 to TRBJ1-1; D ambiguous. The V gene lost 4 bases and the J gene lost 3 bases, with 7 bases spanning the gap. Germline CDR1 and CDR2: SGHRS and YFSETQ. This CDR3 contains 12 residues. Supplemented by reference TRBV5-1 and TRBJ1-1, the full variable domain reads KAGVTQTPRYLIKTRGQQVTLSCSPISGHRSVSWYQQTPGQGLQFLFEYFSETQRNKGNFPGRFSGRQFSNSRSEMNVSTLELGDSALYLCASSPSDTEAFFGQGTRLTVV.

The chain uses TRBV20-1 and TRBJ1-5; 11 bases map to TRBD1. V dropped 5 bases and J dropped 4; count of bases not matched to a gene: 7. Per germline, CDR1 DFQATT and CDR2 SNEGSKA (reference sequence). The length of the CDR3 is 15 residues. The CDR3 sequence is CSAPGGDRGNQPQHF. CDR3 in DNA: TGCAGTGCTCCAGGTGGGGACAGGGGGAATCAGCCCCAGCATTTT.

Many counts were recorded for this clonotype. The chain recombines TRBV7-9 with TRBJ2-5, with D possibly TRBD1 on 6 matching bases. CDR1 and CDR2 (germline): SEHNR, FQNEAQ (reference sequence). This CDR3 has 14 amino acids. Trimming pared 4 bases from V and 5 bases from J, leaving 14 bases between. CDR3 coding DNA: TGTGCCAGCAGCTCTCTAACAGGGTGGGAGACCCAGTACTTC. Its protein is CASSSLTGWETQYF. The entire variable domain, with the rest obtained from reference TRBV7-9 and TRBJ2-5, is as follows: DTGVSQNPRHKITKRGQNVTFRCDPISEHNRLYWYRQTLGQGPEFLTYFQNEAQLEKSRLLSDRFSAERPKGSFSTLEIQRTEQGDSAMYLCASSSLTGWETQYFGPGTRLLVL.

This clonotype was seen repeatedly, ten times or more. This chain uses TRBV18 with TRBJ1-3; 7 bases map to TRBD1. The CDR3 spans 13 residues. Germline CDR1 reads KGHSH; CDR2 reads LQKENI. Trimming at V came to 5 bases and at J to 4 bases, leaving 2 bases not matched to a gene. The CDR3, as DNA: TGTGCCAGCTCAGGGACAGAAGGAAACACCATATATTTT. It codes for CASSGTEGNTIYF. Together with reference TRBV18 and TRBJ1-3, the CDR3 gives the full variable domain: NAGVMQNPRHLVRRRGQEARLRCSPMKGHSHVYWYRQLPEEGLKFMVYLQKENIIDESGMPKERFSAEFPKEGPSILRIQQVVRGDSAAYFCASSGTEGNTIYFGEGSWLTVV.

This clonotype was recorded a few times. The V gene is TRBV6-4, the J gene TRBJ1-1; D gene unclear. This CDR3 region has 13 residues. CDR1 and CDR2 from the germline V gene are MRHNA and SNTAGT. V lost 4 bases to trimming and J lost 2 bases, with 8 bases between them. DNA for the CDR3: TGTGCCAGCAGTGTCACCTCAAACACTGAAGCTTTCTTT. It translates to CASSVTSNTEAFF.

This clonotype was counted between two and nine times. The chain joins TRBV7-3 to TRBJ2-1; the match to TRBD2 covers 9 bases. V lost 5 bases and J lost 3; bases outside the gene matches: 8. The CDR3 spans 16 residues. Germline V gene sequence: CDR1 SGHTA, CDR2 FQGTGA. The CDR3 region has the DNA TGTGCCAGCAGCGCCTCGACTAGCGGCCACTACAATGAGCAGTTCTTC. Translation: CASSASTSGHYNEQFF.

This clonotype was seen at least ten times. This rearrangement joins TRBV2 to TRBJ2-2, with 12 nucleotides matching TRBD2. The CDR3 runs 15 residues. Looked up from germline, CDR1 is SNHLY and CDR2 is FYNNEI. V gave up 2 bases and J gave up 9 bases; unmatched junction bases: 4. The CDR3 region is CASSELAGGPRELFF. The CDR3 bases are TGTGCCAGCAGTGAACTAGCGGGGGGGCCCAGGGAGCTGTTTTTT. Using reference TRBV2 and TRBJ2-2 for the parts outside the CDR3, the full variable domain is EPEVTQTPSHQVTQMGQEVILRCVPISNHLYFYWYRQILGQKVEFLVSFYNNEISEKSEIFDDQFSVERPDGSNFTLKIRSTKLEDSAMYFCASSELAGGPRELFFGEGSRLTVL.

The V gene is TRBV20-1, the J gene TRBJ2-7, with 8 bases lining up with TRBD2. Germline CDR1 reads DFQATT; CDR2 reads SNEGSKA (reference sequence). Trimming cost V 1 base and J 6 bases; bases outside gene matches: 14. This CDR3 is built from 16 residues. The CDR3 sequence: CSARATGTRFSLEQYF. The DNA for the CDR3 is TGCAGTGCTAGAGCCACCGGGACTAGGTTCTCTCTCGAGCAGTACTTC.

The chain has TRBV6-1 and TRBJ1-2, with D possibly TRBD1 on 5 matching bases. The CDR3 runs 13 residues. CDR1 and CDR2 (germline): MNHNS, SASEGT. Trimming removed 7 bases at V and 2 bases at J, with 11 bases between. For the CDR3, the DNA is TGTGCCAGCAAGGACACCGACAACTATGGCTACACCTTC. It specifies CASKDTDNYGYTF.

This clonotype was observed a few times. The chain uses TRBV2 and TRBJ1-6; the D gene is possibly TRBD1 (5 bases). In germline, CDR1 is SNHLY, CDR2 FYNNEI. The CDR3 is made up of 15 amino acids. Deletions cut 4 bases from V and 9 bases from J, with 16 bases between. CDR3 sequence reads: CASSVGGTLRSPLHF. In nucleotides, the CDR3 is TGTGCCAGCAGTGTGGGTGGGACTCTTCGTTCACCCCTCCACTTT.

This clonotype was seen repeatedly, ten times or more. The CDR3 reads CASSLFPIGGRAEAFF. CDR3 in DNA: TGTGCCAGCAGCTTATTTCCCATAGGGGGGAGAGCTGAAGCTTTCTTT. The rearrangement joins TRBV7-8 to TRBJ1-1; tentative D call: TRBD1 (6 bases). V lost 2 bases, J lost 6 bases, and 19 bases lay in between. Germline V gene sequence: CDR1 SGHVS, CDR2 FQNEAQ. The CDR3 covers 16 residues.

The chain uses TRBV30 and TRBJ2-7; no firm D call. The CDR3 runs 12 residues. V was pared by 0 bases and J by 0 bases, with 3 bases between. Germline lookup yields CDR1 GTSNPN and CDR2 SVGIG (reference sequence). The CDR3 region is CAWSVISYEQYF. The CDR3 bases are TGTGCCTGGAGTGTCATCTCCTACGAGCAGTACTTC.

In this sample, this clonotype turned up many times. A much bigger clone sits one base away, suggesting this may be a read error. A read error is likely, as this CDR3 ends without the conserved phenylalanine or tryptophan. The gene calls are TRBV11-1 and TRBJ2-7; 7 bases map to TRBD1. The V gene's germline CDR1 is SGHAT and CDR2 FQDESV (reference sequence). V lost 8 bases, J lost 2 bases, and 3 bases stayed unmatched. This CDR3 comprises 12 residues. The CDR3 reads CASGQGAYEQYS. The DNA of the CDR3 is TGTGCCAGCGGCCAGGGGGCCTACGAGCAGTACTCC.

This clonotype has ten or more counts. The rearrangement uses TRBV27 and TRBJ1-1; D uncertain. The CDR3 is 14 amino acids. CDR1 is MNHEY, CDR2 SMNVEV, per germline (reference sequence). V was clipped by 6 bases and J by 0 bases, with 11 bases between them. The DNA of the CDR3 is TGTGCCAGCAGGAGAGGATCCATGAACACTGAAGCTTTCTTT. Residues: CASRRGSMNTEAFF.

Points on this clonotype: A clone one base away is much larger, so this may be a read error. The V call is TRBV11-2, the J call TRBJ1-1, with D unresolved. Per germline, CDR1 SGHAT and CDR2 FQNNGV. This CDR3 is built from 12 residues. In nucleotides, the CDR3 is TGTGCCAGCAGCTTAAGGGAGACTGAATCTTTCTTT. This sequence encodes CASSLRETESFF.

This clonotype has a count of ten or more. The chain joins TRBV6-1 to TRBJ1-1; D may be TRBD1 (6 bases). Germline-derived CDR1 and CDR2 are MNHNS and SASEGT. This CDR3 has 12 residues. The V end was cut by 6 bases, the J end by 7 bases, with 12 bases between. The CDR3: CASRNREVEAFF. CDR3 coding DNA: TGTGCCAGCAGGAACAGGGAGGTTGAAGCTTTCTTT.

This clonotype was detected ten times or more. This chain links TRBV7-2 with TRBJ1-5; a possible D gene is TRBD1 (5 bases). There are 15 residues in the CDR3. Germline values: CDR1 SGHTA, CDR2 FQGNSA. Trimming took 5 bases from V and 1 from J, leaving 12 bases between them. The CDR3 sequence is CASSGASTSNQPQHF. CDR3 coding DNA: TGTGCCAGCAGCGGGGCCAGTACGAGCAATCAGCCCCAGCATTTT.

The rearrangement uses TRBV29-1 and TRBJ2-7; D uncertain. V lost 4 bases and J lost 2, with 12 bases in between. Germline V gene sequence: CDR1 SQVTM, CDR2 ANQGSEA. The CDR3 runs to 13 residues. The chain's CDR3 is CSVGLTGTYEQYF. The DNA of the CDR3 is TGCAGCGTTGGTCTAACTGGCACCTACGAGCAGTACTTC.

The chain uses TRBV2 and TRBJ1-1; D call uncertain. Trimming stripped 5 bases from V and 6 bases from J, with 7 bases between. Germline V lookup: CDR1 SNHLY, CDR2 FYNNEI. The CDR3 extends over 11 amino acids. The CDR3 DNA sequence: TGTGCCAGCAGTTCTTACTCTGAAGCTTTCTTT. This sequence encodes CASSSYSEAFF.

The genes are TRBV5-1 and TRBJ2-7, with 8 bases aligning to TRBD1. Germline V gives CDR1 SGHRS, CDR2 YFSETQ. The CDR3 has 16 amino acids. The ends lost 1 base at V and 1 base at J; junction bases unmatched: 7. The CDR3 region has the DNA TGCGCCAGCAGCTTGATGTCAGGGGGCAATTCCTACGAGCAGTACTTC. It specifies CASSLMSGGNSYEQYF.

This clonotype has only a few counts. The CDR3 nucleotides are TGCAGTGCTAGAGATCCAACTTCGGGGAACACTGAAGCTTTCTTT. Translation gives CSARDPTSGNTEAFF. This chain uses TRBV20-1 with TRBJ1-1; the D is unclear. The CDR3 spans 15 residues. Trimming left V 0 bases short and J 1 base short, with 12 bases between. Per the germline V gene, CDR1 is DFQATT and CDR2 is SNEGSKA (reference sequence).

The rearrangement uses TRBV6-2 or TRBV6-3 and TRBJ2-6; no definite D call. V was cut by 5 bases and J by 0 bases, with 8 bases left in between. This CDR3 contains 15 residues. Germline V gene lookup returns CDR1 MNHEY and CDR2 SVGEGT. The CDR3 reads CASSASNSGANVLTF. The DNA for the CDR3 is TGTGCCAGCAGTGCATCAAACTCTGGGGCCAACGTCCTGACTTTC.